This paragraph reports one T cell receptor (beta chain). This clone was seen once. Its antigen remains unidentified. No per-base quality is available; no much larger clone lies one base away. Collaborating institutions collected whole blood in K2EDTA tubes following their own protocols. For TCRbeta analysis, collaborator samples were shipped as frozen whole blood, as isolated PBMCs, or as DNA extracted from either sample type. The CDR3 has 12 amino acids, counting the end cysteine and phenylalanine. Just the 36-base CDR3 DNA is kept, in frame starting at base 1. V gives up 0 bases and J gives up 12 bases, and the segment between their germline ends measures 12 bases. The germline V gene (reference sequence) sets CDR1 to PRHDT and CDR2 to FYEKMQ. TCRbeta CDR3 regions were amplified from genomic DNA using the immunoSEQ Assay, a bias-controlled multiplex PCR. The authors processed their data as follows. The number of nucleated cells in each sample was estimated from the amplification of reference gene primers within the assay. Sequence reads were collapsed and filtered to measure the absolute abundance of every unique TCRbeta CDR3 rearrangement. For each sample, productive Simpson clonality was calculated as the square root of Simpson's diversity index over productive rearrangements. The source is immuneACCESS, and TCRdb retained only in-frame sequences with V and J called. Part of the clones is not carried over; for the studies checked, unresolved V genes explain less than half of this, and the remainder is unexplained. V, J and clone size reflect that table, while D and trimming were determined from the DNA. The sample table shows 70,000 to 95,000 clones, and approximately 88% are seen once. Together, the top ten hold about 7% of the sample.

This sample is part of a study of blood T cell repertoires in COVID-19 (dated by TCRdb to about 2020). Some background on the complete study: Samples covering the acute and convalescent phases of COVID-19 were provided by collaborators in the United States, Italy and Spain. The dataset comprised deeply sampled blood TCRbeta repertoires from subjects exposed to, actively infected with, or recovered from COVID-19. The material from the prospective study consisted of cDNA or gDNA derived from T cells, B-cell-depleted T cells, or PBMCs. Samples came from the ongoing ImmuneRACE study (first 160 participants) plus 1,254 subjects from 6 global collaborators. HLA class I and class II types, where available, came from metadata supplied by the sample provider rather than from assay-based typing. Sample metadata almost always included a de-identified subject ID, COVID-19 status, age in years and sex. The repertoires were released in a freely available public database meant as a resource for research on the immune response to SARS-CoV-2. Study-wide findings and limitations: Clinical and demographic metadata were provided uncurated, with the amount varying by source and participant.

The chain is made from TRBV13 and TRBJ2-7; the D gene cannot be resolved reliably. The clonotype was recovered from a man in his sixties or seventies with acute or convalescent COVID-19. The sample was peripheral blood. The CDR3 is CASSLGLSRLYF. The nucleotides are TGTGCCAGCAGCTTAGGCCTATCTCGTTTGTACTTC.